This TCR beta chain was observed in a study of blood T cell repertoires in COVID-19 (dated by TCRdb to 2018 to 2020). At the level of the whole study: Collaborator samples came from the United States, Italy and Spain and covered acute and convalescent phases of COVID-19. The material from the prospective study consisted of cDNA or gDNA derived from T cells, B-cell-depleted T cells, or PBMCs. Samples were obtained from the ongoing ImmuneRACE study (first 160 participants) and from 1,200 or so subjects provided by 6 global collaborators. The repertoires were released in a freely available public database meant as a resource for research on the immune response to SARS-CoV-2. Where HLA class I and class II types were available, the types were taken from metadata supplied by the sample provider, not from assay-based typing. Deeply sampled blood TCRbeta repertoires from subjects exposed to, actively infected with, or recovered from COVID-19 were included in the dataset. Sample metadata almost always included a de-identified subject ID, COVID-19 status, age in years and sex.

Cut back by 6 bases and 9 bases, the V and J ends lie 15 bases apart. CDR1 and CDR2 are read off the germline V gene as MNHEY and SVGAGI. The CDR3 goes from the cysteine to the phenylalanine over 14 residues. The retained sequence is limited to the CDR3, 42 bases, with the frame set at the first base. About this clone itself: Its binding antigen is unknown. Nothing much larger sits one base from this clone, and base qualities are not available.

Whole blood was collected in K2EDTA tubes by collaborating institutions according to the institutions' own protocols. Collaborator samples were shipped for TCRbeta analysis as frozen whole blood, isolated PBMCs, or DNA extracted from either sample type. What the research found in general, with its limitations: Clinical and demographic metadata were provided uncurated, with the amount varying by source and participant.

TCRbeta CDR3 regions were amplified from genomic DNA using the immunoSEQ Assay, a bias-controlled multiplex PCR. As for the authors' bioinformatics: The number of nucleated cells in each sample was estimated by amplification of reference gene primers within the assay. Sequence reads were collapsed and filtered to measure the absolute abundance of every unique TCRbeta CDR3 rearrangement. For each sample, productive Simpson clonality was calculated as the square root of Simpson's diversity index across productive rearrangements. Sourced from immuneACCESS, this table was stored by TCRdb with only in-frame sequences that have V and J called. A share of the clones is absent; for the studies checked, an unresolved V gene accounts for under half, and the remainder has no known explanation. V and J calls and clone size are those listed in that table; D and trimming were worked out from the DNA. Here the sample has fewer than 250,000 clones; 82% occur a single time. The ten most abundant clones make up approximately 4.5% of the sample.

The chain uses TRBV6-5 and TRBJ1-6; the D region possibly corresponds to TRBD1 (6 bases align). The TCR sequence derives from a woman in her seventies with acute or convalescent COVID-19. Sequenced: peripheral blood. This receptor carries the CDR3 CASSLTGWSSPLHF. The sequenced DNA is TGTGCCAGCAGCTTGACAGGCTGGAGTTCACCCCTCCACTTT.